Listed here are 5 T cell receptor beta chains from one sample, sequenced in a study of blood T cell repertoires in COVID-19. Libraries were prepared by immunoSEQ multiplex PCR; TCRdb keeps only in-frame clonotypes and omits some of them. The data hold about 200,000 clones, with approximately 87% observed a single time. The sequencing sample was made of peripheral blood. The source of these receptors is a woman between 50 and 59 years old with acute or convalescent COVID-19.

This clone was detected only once. The gene calls are TRBV5-1 and TRBJ2-7; 11 bases fit TRBD2. The CDR3 contains 14 residues. Germline CDR1 is SGHRS and CDR2 is YFSETQ. V lost 6 bases and J lost 4; bases outside the gene matches: 6. The CDR3 nucleotides read TGCGCCAGCAAAAGTAGCGGGGGGGTTTACGAGCAGTACTTC. Protein: CASKSSGGVYEQYF.

This clone was seen only once. The same CDR3 also results from other DNA sequences found in this sample. The rearrangement uses TRBV5-1 and TRBJ2-7; possibly TRBD1 for D (6 bases). The CDR3 contains 14 residues. V lost 3 bases, J lost 4 bases, and 14 bases lay in between. Germline CDR1 reads SGHRS; CDR2 reads YFSETQ. The CDR3 loop reads CASSSDRGPYEQYF. CDR3 bases: TGCGCCAGCAGCTCGGACAGAGGGCCGTACGAGCAGTACTTC.

The V gene is TRBV4-3, the J gene TRBJ2-2; D not resolved. The CDR3 sequence is 15 residues long. V lost 0 bases, J lost 9 bases, and 14 bases lay in between. Germline V gene lookup returns CDR1 LGHNA and CDR2 YSLEER. As DNA, the CDR3 is TGCGCCAGCAGCCAAGATTTGACTCTTAGAAGGGAGCTGTTTTTT. Amino acids: CASSQDLTLRRELFF.

This chain links TRBV7-2 with TRBJ1-1; D remains unclear. The CDR3 extends over 15 amino acids. The germline V gene encodes CDR1 SGHTA and CDR2 FQGNSA. With 5 bases removed from V and 2 bases from J, the gap between germline ends came to 15 bases. This chain's CDR3 is CASSRRGPSNTEAFF. As DNA, the CDR3 is TGTGCCAGCAGCCGGAGAGGTCCTTCAAACACTGAAGCTTTCTTT. Using reference TRBV7-2 and TRBJ1-1 for the parts outside the CDR3, the full variable domain is GAGVSQSPSNKVTEKGKDVELRCDPISGHTALYWYRQSLGQGLEFLIYFQGNSAPDKSGLPSDRFSAERTGGSVSTLTIQRTQQEDSAVYLCASSRRGPSNTEAFFGQGTRLTVV.

V gene TRBV5-4 combines with J gene TRBJ2-7, with a possible D match to TRBD1 (6 bases). Germline V lookup: CDR1 SGHNT, CDR2 YYREEE (reference sequence). The CDR3 has 13 amino acids. V lost 10 bases, J lost 0 bases, and 14 bases lay in between. The CDR3 spells CAAGGLSSYEQYF. The DNA of the CDR3 is TGTGCCGCTGGGGGCCTGAGCTCCTACGAGCAGTACTTC.